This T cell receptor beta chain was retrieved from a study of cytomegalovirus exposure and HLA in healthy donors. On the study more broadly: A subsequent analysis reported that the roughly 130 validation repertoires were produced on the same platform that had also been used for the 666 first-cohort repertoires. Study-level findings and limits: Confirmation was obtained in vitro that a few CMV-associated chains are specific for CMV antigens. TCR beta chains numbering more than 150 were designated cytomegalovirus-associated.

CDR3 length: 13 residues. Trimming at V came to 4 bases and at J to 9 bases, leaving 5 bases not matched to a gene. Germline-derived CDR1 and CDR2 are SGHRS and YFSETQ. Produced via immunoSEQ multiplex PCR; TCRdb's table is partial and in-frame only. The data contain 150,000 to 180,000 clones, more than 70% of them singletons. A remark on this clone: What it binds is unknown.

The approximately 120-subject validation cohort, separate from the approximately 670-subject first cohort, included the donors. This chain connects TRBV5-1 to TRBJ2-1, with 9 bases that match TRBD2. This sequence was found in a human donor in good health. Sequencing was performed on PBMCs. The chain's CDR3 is CASSTTSGAEQFF. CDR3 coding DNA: TGCGCCAGCAGCACGACTAGCGGAGCTGAGCAGTTCTTC.